These T cell receptor beta chains were read from a single sample in a study of T and B cells in COVID-19 patients. TCRdb used MiXCR to reprocess the multiplex PCR reads, holding one entry per CDR3 protein. Seen here are 9,900 or so distinct CDR3 sequences, approximately 35% observed once, and the top ten hold roughly a sixth. The sample was blood. Receptors were obtained from a human donor with active COVID-19. Each CDR3 is given with its conserved first and last residue. A D gene is named only where the DNA matches it firmly. Size is stated for part of the rows, as once, few or many counts, or as a class when the clone is expanded.

TRBD2	TRBV27	few	TRBJ2-3	TGTGCCAGCAGTTTAGGGACTAGCGGGGGGGCAACAGATACGCAGTATTTT	CASSLGTSGGATDTQYF
.	TRBV19	medium-sized	TRBJ2-3	TGTGCCAGTAGTATAGAGCCTTACAGTGATACGCAGTATTTT	CASSIEPYSDTQYF
.	TRBV10-3	.	TRBJ1-3	TGTGCCACAATTCAGGGAAACTCTGGAAACACCATATATTTT	CATIQGNSGNTIYF
TRBD2	TRBV12-3/TRBV12-4	few	TRBJ2-3	TGTGCCAACGCCCAGGCGGGGGGCACAGATACGCAGTATTTT	CANAQAGGTDTQYF
.	TRBV21-1	.	TRBJ1-5	TGTGCCAGCTCACTTGGGGAGAGGAAGCAGCCCCAGCATTTT	CASSLGERKQPQHF
.	TRBV5-6	medium-sized	TRBJ1-4	TGTGCCAGCAGCCCTCGGGGGGGGCCTCCAAATGAAAAACTGTTTTTT	CASSPRGGPPNEKLFF
.	TRBV19	.	TRBJ1-2	TGTGCCAGTAGTCCCGGGCAGGGGTACTATGGCTACACCTTC	CASSPGQGYYGYTF
TRBD2	TRBV19	.	TRBJ2-3	TGTGCCAGTAGTGAACAGGCGGGGGGGCCAGGGGACGTAGATACGCAGTATTTT	CASSEQAGGPGDVDTQYF
.	TRBV18	.	TRBJ1-5	TGTGCCAGCTCCGGCTCCGGCAATCAGCCCCAGCATTTT	CASSGSGNQPQHF
.	TRBV6-5	.	TRBJ1-5	TGTGCCAGCAGTTACGGGCGGATCGGAAATCAGCCCCAGCATTTT	CASSYGRIGNQPQHF
.	TRBV29-1	.	TRBJ1-4	TGCAGCGCGTCGACAGCAACTAATGAAAAACTGTTTTTT	CSASTATNEKLFF
TRBD2	TRBV11-2	.	TRBJ2-2	TGTGCCAGCAGCTTACTAGCGGGGGTGAACACCGGGGAGCTGTTTTTT	CASSLLAGVNTGELFF
.	TRBV5-5	large	TRBJ2-5	TGTGCCAGCAGCTTGGCCCGAGAGACCCAGTACTTC	CASSLARETQYF
.	TRBV6-5	few	TRBJ2-6	TGTGCCAGCAGGGGGGCAGGGACTGGGGCCAACGTCCTGACTTTC	CASRGAGTGANVLTF
.	TRBV6-5	.	TRBJ2-5	TGTGCCAGCAGTTATGGATCCCACTCCGGGACACAAGAGACCCAGTACTTC	CASSYGSHSGTQETQYF
.	TRBV13	.	TRBJ2-4	TGTGCCAGCAGCCGGATCCGGGACACTAAAAACATTCAGTACTTC	CASSRIRDTKNIQYF
.	TRBV4-1	few	TRBJ1-3	TGCGCCAGCAGCCAAGACTATGTAGGAAACACCATATATTTT	CASSQDYVGNTIYF
.	TRBV19	medium-sized	TRBJ1-6	TGTGCCAGTAGTTCGACAGGTAGCTCCTATAATTCACCCCTCCACTTT	CASSSTGSSYNSPLHF
TRBD1	TRBV5-4	.	TRBJ1-1	TGTCCCAGCAGCCCATCGACAGGGACGAACACTGAAGCTTTCTTT	CPSSPSTGTNTEAFF
.	TRBV10-3	few	TRBJ1-6	TGTGCCGCCCGGGCGGGCCAGCCTAATTCACCCCTCCACTTT	CAARAGQPNSPLHF
TRBD1	TRBV12-3/TRBV12-4	.	TRBJ1-2	TGTGCCAGCACCACCGGGGGGACAGCCTATGGCTACACCTTC	CASTTGGTAYGYTF
TRBD1	TRBV5-6	.	TRBJ1-2	TGTGCCAGCAGCTTGGACCGGGACAGCCTTTTTTATGGCTACACCTTC	CASSLDRDSLFYGYTF
.	TRBV7-6	few	TRBJ2-6	TGTGCCAGCAGCTTAGCGAGGGCAGATACTGGGGCCAACGTCCTGACTTTC	CASSLARADTGANVLTF
.	TRBV6-2/TRBV6-3	once	TRBJ1-1	TGTGCCAGCAGCATCGAAGCGGGGGGCCCAGCTGAAGCTTTCTTT	CASSIEAGGPAEAFF
.	TRBV19	.	TRBJ1-2	TGTGCCAGTAGGACCCAGGACTCCTTTGACACCTTC	CASRTQDSFDTF
.	TRBV5-4	.	TRBJ1-1	TGTGCCAGCAGCCCCGCGCGGTGGAACATTGAAGCTTTCTTT	CASSPARWNIEAFF
.	TRBV6-5	few	TRBJ1-2	TGTGCCAGCAGGCCCCAGGGTAGAATAGGGAATGGCTACACCTTC	CASRPQGRIGNGYTF
.	TRBV13	few	TRBJ2-7	TGTGCCAGCAGCCTAGGGGCCTCCTACGAGCAGTACTTC	CASSLGASYEQYF
TRBD2	TRBV19	few	TRBJ2-3	TGTGCCAGTAGTATATTCCCGGGACTAGCGGGGCGTCGCACAGATACGCAGTATTTT	CASSIFPGLAGRRTDTQYF
.	TRBV14	few	TRBJ1-6	TGTGCCAGCAGCCAGAACGTTTCACCCCTCCACTTT	CASSQNVSPLHF
.	TRBV5-1	few	TRBJ2-5	TGCGCCAGCAGCTCCGGGCAGGGCCGAGAGACCCAGTACTTC	CASSSGQGRETQYF
.	TRBV19	medium-sized	TRBJ2-7	TGTGCCAGTAGTATAGGAATTGGGGGCGCATTGTACGAGCAGTACTTC	CASSIGIGGALYEQYF
.	TRBV29-1	few	TRBJ1-1	TGCAGCGTGGTTCCTACAGTTCGCCAACTTAACACTGAAGCTTTCTTT	CSVVPTVRQLNTEAFF
TRBD1	TRBV5-4	.	TRBJ2-3	TGTGCCAGCAGCCGGGACAGGCATAAACCTAGCACAGATACGCAGTATTTT	CASSRDRHKPSTDTQYF
.	TRBV6-4	few	TRBJ2-3	TGTGCCAGCAGACTTAGACCCGGAGGTACGCAGTATTTT	CASRLRPGGTQYF
.	TRBV7-2	.	TRBJ2-2	TGTGCCAGCAGCTTAGTAGCAGTGGCGAACACCGGGGAGCTGTTTTTT	CASSLVAVANTGELFF
TRBD2	TRBV20-1	.	TRBJ2-3	TGCAGTGCTAGGGGACTAGCGGGGGTGCTAGATACGCAGTATTTT	CSARGLAGVLDTQYF
TRBD1	TRBV20-1	.	TRBJ1-2	TGCAGTGCTAGCCCCGGACAGGGTTCGTATGGCTACACCTTC	CSASPGQGSYGYTF
TRBD1	TRBV7-9	.	TRBJ1-4	TGTGCCAGCAGTCGTACAGGGGATGGGTTTGAAAAACTGTTTTTT	CASSRTGDGFEKLFF
.	TRBV6-5	few	TRBJ1-3	TGTGCCAGCAGTCGGATCTCTGGAAACACCATATATTTT	CASSRISGNTIYF
.	TRBV6-4	.	TRBJ1-1	TGTGCCAGCAGTGACGGGATCCAAGGGGGCACTGAAGCTTTCTTT	CASSDGIQGGTEAFF
TRBD2	TRBV5-4	few	TRBJ2-3	TGTGCCAGCAGCTTGCTGTTAGCGGGGGAGACAGATACGCAGTATTTT	CASSLLLAGETDTQYF
.	TRBV12-3/TRBV12-4	.	TRBJ1-1	TGTGCCAGCAGTTTCGACATCCGCACTGAAGCTTTCTTT	CASSFDIRTEAFF
TRBD1	TRBV18	.	TRBJ2-2	TGTGCCAGCTCATGGGGACAGGGGAACACCGGGGAGCTGTTTTTT	CASSWGQGNTGELFF
.	TRBV12-3/TRBV12-4	once	TRBJ1-4	TGTGCCAGCAGTTTAGAGACTGCTATACTGTTTTTT	CASSLETAILFF
TRBD1	TRBV11-1	.	TRBJ2-5	TGTGCCAGCAGCTTAAACAGGGGTGCGCGAGAGACCCAGTACTTC	CASSLNRGARETQYF